The 30 T cell receptor beta chains presented below share a single source sample, sequenced in a study of T-cell reconstitution after alpha-beta-depleted transplantation in children. Unique molecular identifiers were used in preparing the TCRbeta library. Each CDR3 protein gets one entry after TCRdb re-called the PCR reads with MiXCR. Of some 220,000 distinct CDR3 sequences listed, about a tenth are singletons. The sample consisted of PBMCs, taken before TCRalphabeta/CD19-depleted stem cell transplant. Receptors originate from a child in the first two years of life with acute myeloid leukemia, due to receive a stem cell transplant.

In this sample, this clonotype turned up many times. The CDR3 region has the DNA TGTGCCAGCAGCGTAATAGGAGGAGGCTCGGGAAAGGGCTACACCTTC. Translating it yields CASSVIGGGSGKGYTF. V gene TRBV5-5 combines with J gene TRBJ1-2, with unresolved D. CDR3 size: 16 residues. The V gene lost 4 bases and the J gene lost 8 bases, with 24 bases spanning the gap. The germline CDR1 and CDR2 sequences are SGHKS and YYEKEE (reference sequence).

This clonotype occurred many times. The genes are TRBV9 and TRBJ2-3; 10 bases match TRBD2. The trim removed 0 bases at V and 1 base at J, leaving 5 bases unmatched. The CDR3 totals 17 residues. Germline CDR1 is SGDLS and CDR2 is YYNGEE. The CDR3 DNA reads TGTGCCAGCAGCGTAGAGGCTAGCGGGAGAGGCACAGATACGCAGTATTTT. It encodes CASSVEASGRGTDTQYF.

This clonotype was recorded many times. This rearrangement joins TRBV7-2 to TRBJ1-5, with a weak D call TRBD1 (5 bases). Germline V gene lookup returns CDR1 SGHTA and CDR2 FQGNSA. The CDR3 extends over 16 amino acids. The germline V and J ends were trimmed by 3 bases and 2 bases, with 14 bases remaining between them. The CDR3, as DNA: TGTGCCAGCAGCTTCAGAGTGTGGGGCGGCAATCAGCCCCAGCATTTT. Protein product: CASSFRVWGGNQPQHF. Combining the CDR3 with reference TRBV7-2 and TRBJ1-5 gives the whole variable domain GAGVSQSPSNKVTEKGKDVELRCDPISGHTALYWYRQSLGQGLEFLIYFQGNSAPDKSGLPSDRFSAERTGGSVSTLTIQRTQQEDSAVYLCASSFRVWGGNQPQHFGDGTRLSIL.

This clonotype was seen a few times. At one end the junction does not follow the germline gene, possibly because of a read error. The chain links TRBV20-1 to TRBJ2-7; no definite D call. Germline CDR1 reads DFQATT; CDR2 reads SNEGSKA (reference sequence). This CDR3 comprises 13 residues. The CDR3: CSAREWTSHEQYF. CDR3 coding DNA: TGCAGTGCTAGAGAGTGGACCTCCCACGAGCAGTACTTC.

This rearrangement joins TRBV14 to TRBJ1-2; D not resolved. The CDR3 runs to 14 residues. CDR1 and CDR2 from the germline V gene are SGHDN and FVKESK. V shed 6 bases and J shed 6 bases, with 17 bases lying between them. CDR3 in DNA: TGTGCCAGCAGTCTCGGGATCCCCAACAATGGCTACACCTTC. Translating gives CASSLGIPNNGYTF.

This clonotype was detected ten times or more. The V gene is TRBV28, the J gene TRBJ2-5; 13 positions agree with TRBD2. Germline-derived CDR1 and CDR2 are MDHEN and SYDVKM. V was clipped by 10 bases and J by 3 bases; unmatched bases: 8. The length of the CDR3 is 15 residues. The CDR3 coding sequence is TGTGCCACCGCCACCGGGACTAGCGGGGAAGAGACCCAGTACTTC. This sequence encodes CATATGTSGEETQYF.

This clonotype was observed many times. The V gene is TRBV5-1, the J gene TRBJ2-7; D gene uncertain. Trimming shortened V by 2 bases and J by 5 bases, and 14 bases separated the two germline ends. Per germline, CDR1 SGHRS and CDR2 YFSETQ. This CDR3 is built from 14 residues. CDR3 residues: CASSFGHSKDEQYF. The CDR3, as DNA: TGCGCCAGCAGCTTCGGGCATTCCAAGGACGAGCAGTACTTC.

This clonotype was seen ten or more times. V gene TRBV20-1 combines with J gene TRBJ2-3; D gene ambiguous. The length of the CDR3 is 11 residues. Trimming took off 0 bases at V and 7 bases at J, with 5 bases between the two ends. CDR1 DFQATT and CDR2 SNEGSKA come from the germline V gene (reference sequence). The CDR3 region has the DNA TGCAGTGCTAGAGATCTGTATACGCAGTATTTT. It specifies CSARDLYTQYF.

This clonotype was counted many times. The rearrangement uses TRBV10-3 and TRBJ2-7; D is perhaps TRBD1 (5 bases). V lost 8 bases to trimming and J lost 3 bases, with 20 bases between them. This CDR3 contains 15 residues. Germline V gives CDR1 ENHRY, CDR2 SYGVKD. This chain's CDR3 is CAIREGQGLLYEQYF. The CDR3 DNA is TGTGCCATCCGAGAAGGTCAGGGTCTTCTCTACGAGCAGTACTTC.

To note about this clonotype: A much larger clonotype is one base distant, so this may be a read error. V gene TRBV4-2 combines with J gene TRBJ2-7; tentatively, D is TRBD2 (5 bases). CDR3 length: 13 residues. In germline, CDR1 is LGHNA, CDR2 YNFKEQ. The germline V and J ends were trimmed by 7 bases and 12 bases, with 22 bases remaining between them. The CDR3 DNA reads TGTGCCAGCATCCGAGACGAGGGAGCCCCGAGGTACTTC. It encodes CASIRDEGAPRYF.

Many counts were recorded for this clonotype. The CDR3 region is CASSLAGAEDTQYF. The CDR3 nucleotides are TGTGCCAGCAGCTTAGCAGGTGCGGAGGATACGCAGTATTTT. V and J are TRBV11-2 and TRBJ2-3, with D unclear. In germline, CDR1 is SGHAT, CDR2 FQNNGV. CDR3 size: 14 residues. Trimming took 1 base from V and 6 from J, leaving 11 bases between them.

This clonotype was counted at least ten times. V gene TRBV10-3 combines with J gene TRBJ2-7, with 9 bases that match TRBD1. Germline lookup yields CDR1 ENHRY and CDR2 SYGVKD. This CDR3 has 12 residues. V shed 8 bases and J 1 base; nucleotides not matched to a gene: 0. CDR3 sequence reads: CAIGTGSYEQYF. DNA for the CDR3: TGTGCCATCGGGACAGGGTCCTACGAGCAGTACTTC.

This clonotype was picked up many times. The CDR3 sequence is CSARDFSYNEQFF. CDR3 bases: TGCAGTGCGCGGGATTTCTCCTACAATGAGCAGTTCTTC. This chain links TRBV20-1 with TRBJ2-1; weak D call: TRBD2 (6 bases). Trimming shortened V by 6 bases and J by 0 bases, and 9 bases separated the two germline ends. The germline CDR1 and CDR2 sequences are DFQATT and SNEGSKA (reference sequence). CDR3 size: 13 residues.

This clonotype was seen ten or more times. This sequence joins TRBV4-2 and TRBJ1-1, with TRBD1 matching 9 bases. This CDR3 is 14 amino acids long. Germline V gene sequence: CDR1 LGHNA, CDR2 YNFKEQ. The V gene end was trimmed by 4 bases and the J gene end by 7 bases; junction bases not matched to a gene: 7. The CDR3 protein is CASSLDRGYGEAFF. CDR3 nucleotide sequence: TGTGCCAGCAGCCTGGACAGGGGCTACGGTGAAGCTTTCTTT.

In regard to this clonotype: A much larger clone is a single base away; this may be a read error. The J gene is TRBJ2-2, the V gene TRBV5-1, with D possibly being TRBD2 (5 bases). The germline V gene encodes CDR1 SGHRS and CDR2 YFSETQ. The CDR3 totals 14 residues. The CDR3 loop reads CAISALVTNGELFF. The DNA for the CDR3 is TGCGCCATCAGCGCACTAGTGACAAACGGGGAGCTGTTTTTT. Supplemented by reference TRBV5-1 and TRBJ2-2, the full variable domain reads KAGVTQTPRYLIKTRGQQVTLSCSPISGHRSVSWYQQTPGQGLQFLFEYFSETQRNKGNFPGRFSGRQFSNSRSEMNVSTLELGDSALYLCAISALVTNGELFFGEGSRLTVL.

The rearrangement links TRBV18 to TRBJ2-1; 10 nucleotides match TRBD1. CDR1 and CDR2 (germline): KGHSH, LQKENI. The CDR3 contains 15 residues. V dropped 6 bases and J dropped 4; count of bases not matched to a gene: 6. CDR3 region: CASSLGQGEYNEQFF. The CDR3 coding sequence is TGTGCCAGCTCCCTAGGACAGGGGGAGTACAATGAGCAGTTCTTC.

This clonotype showed up many times. The chain combines TRBV3-1 with TRBJ2-2; tentative D call: TRBD2 (6 bases). This CDR3 comprises 14 residues. Germline CDR1 LGHDT, CDR2 YNNKEL (reference sequence). V lost 6 bases to trimming and J lost 1 base, with 9 bases between them. The CDR3 nucleotides are TGTGCCAGCAGGGTCGGGGGGAACACCGGGGAGCTGTTTTTT. Protein product: CASRVGGNTGELFF.

The sample holds many counts of this clonotype. The chain carries TRBV5-1 and TRBJ2-1; no firm D call. The CDR3 consists of 17 residues. Germline values: CDR1 SGHRS, CDR2 YFSETQ. V gave up 4 bases and J gave up 2 bases, with 19 bases separating them. The CDR3 DNA follows: TGCGCCAGCAGCATGGACGGATTTCGTACACCCTACAATGAGCAGTTCTTC. The encoded protein is CASSMDGFRTPYNEQFF.

This clonotype occurred many times. The chain recombines TRBV18 with TRBJ1-1; D is unresolved. Germline loops: CDR1 KGHSH, CDR2 LQKENI. V was trimmed by 2 bases and J by 9 bases, leaving 10 bases between them. This CDR3 contains 12 residues. CDR3 nucleotides: TGTGCCAGCTCACCATCAGGAGTTCAAGCTTTCTTT. This encodes CASSPSGVQAFF.

At least ten counts were recorded for this clonotype. This rearrangement joins TRBV20-1 to TRBJ2-3, with 8 bases that match TRBD2. Germline trimming cut 6 bases from V and 7 bases from J; bases unmatched to any gene: 9. Germline V gene data show CDR1 as DFQATT and CDR2 as SNEGSKA (reference sequence). This CDR3 contains 13 residues. CDR3 in DNA: TGCAGTGCCCTGGACTTAGCGGGGAATACGCAGTATTTT. It translates to CSALDLAGNTQYF.

This clonotype was detected ten times or more. The rearrangement links TRBV3-1 to TRBJ2-7; maybe TRBD1 (5 bases). The CDR3 has 14 residues. V was trimmed by 9 bases and J by 2 bases, leaving 17 bases between them. The germline V gene encodes CDR1 LGHDT and CDR2 YNNKEL (reference sequence). The CDR3 region is CARFQGFGAYEQYF. CDR3 DNA sequence: TGTGCCAGGTTTCAGGGATTTGGGGCCTACGAGCAGTACTTC.

This clonotype showed up many times. CDR3 sequence (DNA): TGCGCCAGCAGGGGACAGGGACGGAATCAGCCCCAGCATTTT. This encodes CASRGQGRNQPQHF. V and J are TRBV5-1 and TRBJ1-5; 9 bases fit TRBD1. This CDR3 has 14 residues. Germline V CDR1 and CDR2: SGHRS, YFSETQ. The V gene end was trimmed by 5 bases and the J gene end by 4 bases; junction bases not matched to a gene: 4.

In its sample, this clonotype was seen many times. This chain links TRBV18 with TRBJ2-3; D unclear. CDR3 size: 14 residues. V shed 2 bases and J shed 1 base, with 7 bases lying between them. Germline values: CDR1 KGHSH, CDR2 LQKENI. The CDR3 reads CASSPKEGTDTQYF. The DNA for the CDR3 is TGTGCCAGCTCACCAAAAGAGGGCACAGATACGCAGTATTTT.

This clonotype appeared many times. This chain joins TRBV12-3 or TRBV12-4 and TRBJ1-2; no reliable D call. CDR3 length equals 12 residues. The V end lost 5 bases, the J end lost 8 bases, and 12 bases lay between the germline ends. CDR3 loop: CASSLRERGYTF. The CDR3 DNA sequence: TGTGCCAGCAGTCTGCGGGAGCGGGGCTACACCTTC.

V and J are TRBV20-1 and TRBJ2-1, with 12 positions matching TRBD1. Germline V gene data show CDR1 as DFQATT and CDR2 as SNEGSKA (reference sequence). V was pared by 5 bases and J by 10 bases, with 15 bases of the junction left unmatched. The CDR3 extends over 16 amino acids. In nucleotides, the CDR3 is TGCAGTGCTCCAGCCCCGTGGGGACAGGGGGCAAAGGAGCAGTTCTTC. Translation gives CSAPAPWGQGAKEQFF.

This clonotype occurred a few times. This chain joins TRBV6-5 and TRBJ1-2, with D tentatively TRBD1 (5 bases). Per germline, CDR1 MNHEY and CDR2 SVGAGI. CDR3 length: 15 amino acids. Trimming removed 0 bases at V and 5 bases at J, with 13 bases between. Here the CDR3 reads CASSYSWGAGYGYTF. For the CDR3, the DNA is TGTGCCAGCAGTTACTCCTGGGGCGCAGGGTATGGCTACACCTTC.

This clonotype was recorded many times. The chain couples TRBV11-2 to TRBJ2-7, with D perhaps TRBD2 (6 bases). This CDR3 has 14 residues. Trimming pared 6 bases from V and 0 bases from J, leaving 12 bases between. Germline V gives CDR1 SGHAT, CDR2 FQNNGV. CDR3: CASRLRGTSYEQYF. The CDR3, as DNA: TGTGCCAGCAGGTTACGCGGGACCTCCTACGAGCAGTACTTC.

This clonotype was detected a few times. J is TRBJ1-1 and V is TRBV5-1, with 7 bases aligning to TRBD1. CDR1 is SGHRS, CDR2 YFSETQ, per germline. With 0 bases clipped from V and 6 bases from J, the junction kept 8 bases outside the gene matches. The CDR3 is made up of 15 amino acids. The DNA for the CDR3 is TGCGCCAGCAGCTTGGTTGGGACAGTGAAGGCTGAAGCTTTCTTT. This translates into CASSLVGTVKAEAFF.

This clonotype appeared many times. The chain carries TRBV11-2 and TRBJ2-3; TRBD1 or TRBD2 may be the D gene (5 bases each). V lost 8 bases and J 6 bases, leaving 18 bases between the germline ends. This CDR3 contains 14 residues. CDR1 and CDR2 (germline): SGHAT, FQNNGV. In nucleotides, the CDR3 is TGTGCCAGCGGACCGTCCGGGGCCTCCGATACGCAGTATTTT. Protein sequence: CASGPSGASDTQYF. Complete variable domain (other parts from reference TRBV11-2 and TRBJ2-3): EAGVAQSPRYKIIEKRQSVAFWCNPISGHATLYWYQQILGQGPKLLIQFQNNGVVDDSQLPKDRFSAERLKGVDSTLKIQPAKLEDSAVYLCASGPSGASDTQYFGPGTRLTVL.

This clonotype has a count of ten or more. The CDR3 loop reads CASSQNLAGGPDTQYF. In nucleotides, the CDR3 is TGCGCCAGCAGCCAAAATCTAGCGGGAGGTCCAGATACGCAGTATTTT. The chain links TRBV4-1 to TRBJ2-3; 11 nucleotides line up with TRBD2. V shed 2 bases and J 4 bases; nucleotides not matched to a gene: 5. This CDR3 is 16 amino acids long. Germline CDR1 is MGHRA and CDR2 is YSYEKL.